The next 5 T cell receptor beta chains were all read from a single sample in a study of cytomegalovirus exposure and HLA in healthy donors. The study ran its PCR with 60 Vbeta and 13 Jbeta primers. Clones were sequenced by immunoSEQ multiplex PCR, and TCRdb holds only the in-frame ones, with some missing. The sample consists of under 200,000 clones, about four fifths of them appearing once. The sample consisted of PBMCs. The receptor set was obtained from a woman aged 25 to 39 in good health and CMV-seropositive.

This sequence joins TRBV28 and TRBJ2-5; no clear D gene. Trimming took 2 bases from V and 5 from J, leaving 9 bases between them. CDR3 length equals 13 residues. In germline, CDR1 is MDHEN, CDR2 SYDVKM. The CDR3 nucleotides are TGTGCCAGCAGTTTAGATAGTGTCGAGACCCAGTACTTC. This sequence encodes CASSLDSVETQYF.

This chain uses TRBV7-6 with TRBJ2-4; weak D call: TRBD2 (6 bases). The CDR3 extends over 18 amino acids. Germline values: CDR1 SGHVS, CDR2 FNYEAQ. V was pared by 1 base and J by 8 bases, with 24 bases between. The CDR3 sequence is CASSLVGGIVKGQDIQYF. In DNA form, the CDR3 reads TGTGCCAGCAGCTTAGTGGGGGGAATTGTAAAAGGCCAAGACATTCAGTACTTC.

The chain couples TRBV27 to TRBJ1-5; possible D gene TRBD1, 5 bases. The CDR3 loop spans 14 amino acids. Germline CDR1 is MNHEY and CDR2 is SMNVEV (reference sequence). Trimming pared 3 bases from V and 3 bases from J, leaving 9 bases between. This CDR3 is CASSFRQYNQPQHF. CDR3 nucleotides: TGTGCCAGCAGTTTTAGACAGTACAATCAGCCCCAGCATTTT.

This clone was counted only a few times. V gene TRBV19 combines with J gene TRBJ1-5, with TRBD1 matching over 8 bases. The CDR3 sequence is 15 residues long. The germline V gene encodes CDR1 LNHDA and CDR2 SQIVND (reference sequence). The V gene end was trimmed by 6 bases and the J gene end by 7 bases; junction bases not matched to a gene: 11. CDR3 sequence: CASRSDRGKSQPQHF. Here the CDR3 DNA reads TGTGCCAGTAGGAGCGACAGGGGAAAATCCCAGCCCCAGCATTTT.

V and J are TRBV7-9 and TRBJ1-1; 7 bases are a match to TRBD1. There are 15 residues in the CDR3. CDR1 is SEHNR and CDR2 is FQNEAQ in the germline V gene (reference sequence). Trimming cost V 1 base and J 4 bases; bases outside gene matches: 6. The CDR3 DNA sequence: TGTGCCAGCAGCTTAGGTACAGGGGTGGCCACTGAAGCTTTCTTT. The encoded protein is CASSLGTGVATEAFF.